These T cell receptor beta chains were read from a single sample in a study of T and B cells in COVID-19 patients. TCRdb fed the multiplex PCR reads into MiXCR, producing one record per CDR3 protein. The sample gives approximately 6,600 distinct CDR3 sequences, roughly 28% of which show up once; 9.5% to 15% is in the top ten. Specimen: blood. The receptors originated from a human donor with active COVID-19. Each CDR3 is given with its conserved first and last residue. Fields, in order: J gene, D gene, clone size, V gene, CDR3 length, CDR3 protein, CDR3 DNA. A D gene is named only where the DNA matches it firmly. Clone size, where shown, is once, few, many, or a class for clones that have expanded.

j_call: TRBJ1-1
d_call: -
clone_size: -
v_call: TRBV6-2/TRBV6-3
cdr3_length: 13
cdr3_aa: CASSYDGNTEAFF
cdr3_nt: TGTGCCAGCAGTTACGATGGGAACACTGAAGCTTTCTTT

j_call: TRBJ1-1
d_call: -
clone_size: -
v_call: TRBV27
cdr3_length: 14
cdr3_aa: CASRIGTYNTEAFF
cdr3_nt: TGTGCCAGCAGGATCGGGACATACAACACTGAAGCTTTCTTT

j_call: TRBJ2-7
d_call: TRBD1
clone_size: -
v_call: TRBV29-1
cdr3_length: 14
cdr3_aa: CSGNTGTGAYEQYF
cdr3_nt: TGCAGCGGAAACACCGGGACAGGGGCCTACGAGCAGTACTTC

j_call: TRBJ1-4
d_call: -
clone_size: medium-sized
v_call: TRBV6-2/TRBV6-3
cdr3_length: 16
cdr3_aa: CASTVVGDVTNEKLFF
cdr3_nt: TGTGCCAGCACGGTCGTGGGGGATGTGACTAATGAAAAACTGTTTTTT

j_call: TRBJ1-1
d_call: -
clone_size: once
v_call: TRBV20-1
cdr3_length: 12
cdr3_aa: CSASLQATEAFF
cdr3_nt: TGCAGTGCGTCCCTGCAGGCGACTGAAGCTTTCTTT

j_call: TRBJ2-3
d_call: TRBD2
clone_size: few
v_call: TRBV5-1
cdr3_length: 16
cdr3_aa: CASSYLQRGGVDTQYF
cdr3_nt: TGCGCCAGCAGCTACCTCCAGCGGGGGGGCGTAGATACGCAGTATTTT

j_call: TRBJ2-3
d_call: -
clone_size: medium-sized
v_call: TRBV18
cdr3_length: 15
cdr3_aa: CASSLGGGYTDTQYF
cdr3_nt: TGTGCCAGCTCGTTGGGCGGAGGGTACACAGATACGCAGTATTTT

j_call: TRBJ1-2
d_call: -
clone_size: -
v_call: TRBV5-5
cdr3_length: 14
cdr3_aa: CASSQDRGDYGYTF
cdr3_nt: TGCGCCAGCAGCCAAGATCGGGGAGACTATGGCTACACCTTC

j_call: TRBJ2-5
d_call: -
clone_size: medium-sized
v_call: TRBV18
cdr3_length: 13
cdr3_aa: CASTGGVQETQYF
cdr3_nt: TGTGCCAGCACCGGGGGAGTCCAAGAGACCCAGTACTTC

j_call: TRBJ2-5
d_call: -
clone_size: few
v_call: TRBV10-3
cdr3_length: 13
cdr3_aa: CAIGRGGGETQYF
cdr3_nt: TGTGCCATCGGAAGGGGGGGGGGGGAGACCCAGTACTTC

j_call: TRBJ2-6
d_call: -
clone_size: -
v_call: TRBV19
cdr3_length: 16
cdr3_aa: CASSGQPSSGANVLTF
cdr3_nt: TGTGCCAGTAGCGGACAGCCGAGCTCTGGGGCCAACGTCCTGACTTTC

j_call: TRBJ1-1
d_call: -
clone_size: medium-sized
v_call: TRBV29-1
cdr3_length: 12
cdr3_aa: CSVRRPNTEAFF
cdr3_nt: TGCAGCGTTCGGCGGCCGAACACTGAAGCTTTCTTT

j_call: TRBJ1-5
d_call: -
clone_size: medium-sized
v_call: TRBV5-5
cdr3_length: 14
cdr3_aa: CASSLRGDVQPQHF
cdr3_nt: TGTGCCAGCAGCTTGCGGGGGGATGTGCAGCCCCAGCATTTT

j_call: TRBJ2-2
d_call: -
clone_size: -
v_call: TRBV5-1
cdr3_length: 15
cdr3_aa: CASNPLPGDTGELFF
cdr3_nt: TGCGCCAGCAACCCGCTCCCCGGGGACACCGGGGAGCTGTTTTTT

j_call: TRBJ2-5
d_call: TRBD2
clone_size: few
v_call: TRBV5-4
cdr3_length: 15
cdr3_aa: CASSLYSGIQETQYF
cdr3_nt: TGTGCCAGCAGCTTGTATAGCGGGATCCAAGAGACCCAGTACTTC

j_call: TRBJ1-2
d_call: TRBD1
clone_size: medium-sized
v_call: TRBV6-5
cdr3_length: 14
cdr3_aa: CASGDRGTNYGYTF
cdr3_nt: TGTGCCAGCGGAGACAGGGGGACTAACTATGGCTACACCTTC

j_call: TRBJ2-5
d_call: TRBD1
clone_size: medium-sized
v_call: TRBV6-5
cdr3_length: 12
cdr3_aa: CASEGASQTQYF
cdr3_nt: TGTGCCAGTGAGGGGGCAAGTCAGACCCAGTACTTC

j_call: TRBJ2-5
d_call: -
clone_size: few
v_call: TRBV10-3
cdr3_length: 16
cdr3_aa: CAISERGGTAQETQYF
cdr3_nt: TGTGCCATCAGTGAGCGGGGGGGGACAGCACAAGAGACCCAGTACTTC

j_call: TRBJ1-2
d_call: -
clone_size: medium-sized
v_call: TRBV5-6
cdr3_length: 14
cdr3_aa: CASSPWTQTDGYTF
cdr3_nt: TGTGCCAGCAGCCCATGGACCCAGACGGATGGCTACACCTTC

j_call: TRBJ2-1
d_call: -
clone_size: medium-sized
v_call: TRBV19
cdr3_length: 15
cdr3_aa: CASRPVGGPYNEQFF
cdr3_nt: TGTGCCAGTAGACCCGTCGGGGGTCCCTACAATGAGCAGTTCTTC

j_call: TRBJ2-3
d_call: TRBD2
clone_size: -
v_call: TRBV7-2
cdr3_length: 16
cdr3_aa: CASSHRLAGGADTQYF
cdr3_nt: TGTGCCAGCAGCCACCGACTAGCGGGGGGTGCAGATACGCAGTATTTT

j_call: TRBJ2-1
d_call: -
clone_size: -
v_call: TRBV27
cdr3_length: 15
cdr3_aa: CASSSVPSSYNEQFF
cdr3_nt: TGTGCCAGCAGTTCCGTCCCCAGCTCCTACAATGAGCAGTTCTTC

j_call: TRBJ2-3
d_call: -
clone_size: -
v_call: TRBV6-2/TRBV6-3
cdr3_length: 14
cdr3_aa: CASSYLGDTDSQYF
cdr3_nt: TGTGCCAGCAGTTATTTGGGCGACACAGATTCGCAGTATTTT

j_call: TRBJ1-3
d_call: TRBD1
clone_size: medium-sized
v_call: TRBV5-4
cdr3_length: 14
cdr3_aa: CASSIDRAGNTIYF
cdr3_nt: TGTGCCAGCAGCATAGACAGGGCTGGAAACACCATATATTTT

j_call: TRBJ2-5
d_call: -
clone_size: medium-sized
v_call: TRBV6-5
cdr3_length: 13
cdr3_aa: CASSYAEQETQYF
cdr3_nt: TGTGCCAGCAGTTACGCGGAGCAAGAGACCCAGTACTTC

j_call: TRBJ2-7
d_call: TRBD1
clone_size: medium-sized
v_call: TRBV6-5
cdr3_length: 12
cdr3_aa: CASRRGGGEQYF
cdr3_nt: TGTGCCAGCAGACGAGGGGGCGGCGAGCAGTACTTC

j_call: TRBJ1-1
d_call: -
clone_size: -
v_call: TRBV12-3/TRBV12-4
cdr3_length: 13
cdr3_aa: CASMWTANTEAFF
cdr3_nt: TGTGCCAGCATGTGGACGGCAAACACTGAAGCTTTCTTT

j_call: TRBJ1-1
d_call: -
clone_size: few
v_call: TRBV5-3
cdr3_length: 14
cdr3_aa: CARSSCAGPSEAFF
cdr3_nt: TGTGCCAGAAGCTCGTGTGCAGGGCCCTCTGAAGCTTTCTTT

j_call: TRBJ1-6
d_call: -
clone_size: -
v_call: TRBV20-1
cdr3_length: 15
cdr3_aa: CSARQGSSYNSPLHF
cdr3_nt: TGCAGTGCTAGACAGGGGAGCTCCTATAATTCACCCCTCCACTTT

j_call: TRBJ1-4
d_call: -
clone_size: -
v_call: TRBV11-2
cdr3_length: 13
cdr3_aa: CASSLWGGEKLFF
cdr3_nt: TGTGCCAGCAGCTTATGGGGAGGTGAAAAACTGTTTTTT

j_call: TRBJ2-2
d_call: TRBD2
clone_size: -
v_call: TRBV7-2
cdr3_length: 16
cdr3_aa: CASSLLAGGHTGELFF
cdr3_nt: TGTGCCAGCAGCTTATTAGCGGGGGGTCACACCGGGGAGCTGTTTTTT

j_call: TRBJ1-1
d_call: -
clone_size: few
v_call: TRBV10-3
cdr3_length: 14
cdr3_aa: CAISETELNTEAFF
cdr3_nt: TGTGCCATCAGTGAGACAGAACTGAACACTGAAGCTTTCTTT

j_call: TRBJ1-1
d_call: TRBD1
clone_size: -
v_call: TRBV27
cdr3_length: 21
cdr3_aa: CASSNPGTGGRQPPGNTEAFF
cdr3_nt: TGTGCCAGCAGCAATCCCGGGACAGGGGGCCGTCAACCTCCGGGAAACACTGAAGCTTTCTTT

j_call: TRBJ2-3
d_call: -
clone_size: -
v_call: TRBV5-4
cdr3_length: 14
cdr3_aa: CASSSDHSTDTQYF
cdr3_nt: TGCGCCAGCAGCTCCGACCATAGCACAGATACGCAGTATTTT

j_call: TRBJ1-1
d_call: -
clone_size: medium-sized
v_call: TRBV27
cdr3_length: 12
cdr3_aa: CASSLYGGEAFF
cdr3_nt: TGTGCCAGCAGTTTATATGGCGGAGAAGCTTTCTTT

j_call: TRBJ2-6
d_call: -
clone_size: few
v_call: TRBV6-2/TRBV6-3
cdr3_length: 16
cdr3_aa: CASSLSGRSGANVLTF
cdr3_nt: TGTGCCAGCAGCCTTTCCGGCCGCTCTGGGGCCAACGTCCTGACTTTC

j_call: TRBJ2-7
d_call: TRBD2
clone_size: -
v_call: TRBV6-2/TRBV6-3
cdr3_length: 14
cdr3_aa: CASSRGGARYEQYF
cdr3_nt: TGTGCCAGCAGTCGCGGGGGGGCCCGCTACGAGCAGTACTTC

j_call: TRBJ2-1
d_call: -
clone_size: medium-sized
v_call: TRBV30
cdr3_length: 10
cdr3_aa: CAWSVEAPFF
cdr3_nt: TGTGCCTGGAGTGTCGAGGCGCCGTTCTTC

j_call: TRBJ1-1
d_call: -
clone_size: -
v_call: TRBV7-3
cdr3_length: 13
cdr3_aa: CASSLSVNTEAFF
cdr3_nt: TGTGCCAGCAGCTTAAGCGTAAACACTGAAGCTTTCTTT

j_call: TRBJ2-3
d_call: TRBD2
clone_size: -
v_call: TRBV5-1
cdr3_length: 17
cdr3_aa: CASSSGLAGGRTDTQYF
cdr3_nt: TGCGCCAGCAGCTCGGGACTAGCGGGGGGGCGGACAGATACGCAGTATTTT

j_call: TRBJ2-7
d_call: TRBD1
clone_size: medium-sized
v_call: TRBV29-1
cdr3_length: 14
cdr3_aa: CSVEGDRGGREQYF
cdr3_nt: TGCAGCGTTGAGGGGGACAGGGGAGGTCGCGAGCAGTACTTC

j_call: TRBJ2-5
d_call: -
clone_size: medium-sized
v_call: TRBV5-5
cdr3_length: 14
cdr3_aa: CASSLVGAAETQYF
cdr3_nt: TGTGCCAGCAGCTTGGTAGGGGCAGCGGAGACCCAGTACTTC

j_call: TRBJ2-3
d_call: -
clone_size: large
v_call: TRBV29-1
cdr3_length: 12
cdr3_aa: CSVVVITDTQYF
cdr3_nt: TGCAGCGTTGTAGTTATCACAGATACGCAGTATTTT

j_call: TRBJ2-5
d_call: -
clone_size: medium-sized
v_call: TRBV5-4
cdr3_length: 15
cdr3_aa: CASSSPDGQQETQYF
cdr3_nt: TGTGCCAGCAGTTCGCCAGACGGACAGCAAGAGACCCAGTACTTC

j_call: TRBJ2-2
d_call: -
clone_size: medium-sized
v_call: TRBV6-2/TRBV6-3
cdr3_length: 13
cdr3_aa: CASSYRTAGELFF
cdr3_nt: TGTGCCAGCAGTTACCGAACCGCCGGGGAGCTGTTTTTT

j_call: TRBJ2-7
d_call: -
clone_size: medium-sized
v_call: TRBV19
cdr3_length: 15
cdr3_aa: CASSAQQNLPDEQYF
cdr3_nt: TGTGCCAGTAGTGCCCAGCAAAACCTCCCGGACGAGCAGTACTTC

j_call: TRBJ2-3
d_call: TRBD2
clone_size: medium-sized
v_call: TRBV12-3/TRBV12-4
cdr3_length: 16
cdr3_aa: CASSARTSGPTDTQYF
cdr3_nt: TGTGCCAGCAGTGCCAGGACTAGCGGCCCTACAGATACGCAGTATTTT

j_call: TRBJ1-5
d_call: -
clone_size: medium-sized
v_call: TRBV6-9
cdr3_length: 13
cdr3_aa: CASSYSNHQPQHF
cdr3_nt: TGTGCCAGCAGTTATTCGAACCACCAGCCCCAGCATTTT

j_call: TRBJ1-3
d_call: -
clone_size: few
v_call: TRBV12-3/TRBV12-4
cdr3_length: 17
cdr3_aa: CASSLRRTGRQGNTIYF
cdr3_nt: TGTGCCAGCAGTTTAAGGCGGACGGGACGTCAAGGAAACACCATATATTTT

j_call: TRBJ1-6
d_call: TRBD1
clone_size: -
v_call: TRBV2
cdr3_length: 13
cdr3_aa: CATYRGTNSPLHF
cdr3_nt: TGTGCCACCTACAGGGGTACGAATTCACCCCTCCACTTT

j_call: TRBJ1-2
d_call: -
clone_size: medium-sized
v_call: TRBV29-1
cdr3_length: 11
cdr3_aa: CSARDGYGYTF
cdr3_nt: TGCAGCGCCCGGGACGGTTATGGCTACACCTTC

j_call: TRBJ1-2
d_call: -
clone_size: medium-sized
v_call: TRBV6-5
cdr3_length: 12
cdr3_aa: CASRPPGYGYTF
cdr3_nt: TGTGCCAGCAGACCCCCGGGCTATGGCTACACCTTC

j_call: TRBJ1-1
d_call: -
clone_size: few
v_call: TRBV5-4
cdr3_length: 14
cdr3_aa: CASSSSHLGTEAFF
cdr3_nt: TGTGCCAGCAGCTCTTCCCACCTCGGTACTGAAGCTTTCTTT

j_call: TRBJ2-1
d_call: -
clone_size: medium-sized
v_call: TRBV27
cdr3_length: 13
cdr3_aa: CASSLLAYNEQFF
cdr3_nt: TGTGCCAGCAGTTTACTAGCCTACAATGAGCAGTTCTTC

j_call: TRBJ2-5
d_call: -
clone_size: -
v_call: TRBV20-1
cdr3_length: 16
cdr3_aa: CSARDFWGWVQETQYF
cdr3_nt: TGCAGTGCTAGAGATTTTTGGGGCTGGGTCCAAGAGACCCAGTACTTC

j_call: TRBJ2-2
d_call: -
clone_size: -
v_call: TRBV7-9
cdr3_length: 16
cdr3_aa: CASITEAGLNTGELFF
cdr3_nt: TGTGCCAGCATCACCGAGGCGGGACTGAACACCGGGGAGCTGTTTTTT

j_call: TRBJ1-4
d_call: -
clone_size: medium-sized
v_call: TRBV19
cdr3_length: 13
cdr3_aa: CASRLRADEKLFF
cdr3_nt: TGTGCCAGTAGATTACGGGCGGACGAAAAACTGTTTTTT

j_call: TRBJ1-2
d_call: -
clone_size: -
v_call: TRBV5-1
cdr3_length: 13
cdr3_aa: CASSPTPNYGYTF
cdr3_nt: TGCGCCAGCAGCCCCACACCGAACTATGGCTACACCTTC

j_call: TRBJ1-6
d_call: TRBD1
clone_size: medium-sized
v_call: TRBV5-4
cdr3_length: 13
cdr3_aa: CASSDRGPAPLHF
cdr3_nt: TGTGCCAGCAGCGACAGGGGACCGGCACCCCTCCACTTT

j_call: TRBJ2-1
d_call: -
clone_size: medium-sized
v_call: TRBV12-3/TRBV12-4
cdr3_length: 13
cdr3_aa: CASSLRGVDEQFF
cdr3_nt: TGTGCCAGCAGTTTACGCGGGGTGGATGAGCAGTTCTTC